A selection of T cell receptor beta chains follows, all from one sample in a study of blood T cell repertoires in COVID-19. Libraries were prepared by immunoSEQ multiplex PCR; TCRdb keeps only in-frame clonotypes and omits some of them. Counted here are 130,000 to 150,000 clones, around 86% occurring once; the ten biggest clones make up approximately 10%. Input material: PBMCs or T cells enriched from blood (not recorded which). The receptors were sampled from a man in his sixties who had recovered from COVID-19. The CDR3 runs from the conserved cysteine through the conserved F or W. D genes are given only for firm matches. Clone size appears in some rows only: once, few, many, or a class for an expanded clone.

- TRBJ1-2 TRBV5-6 TRBD1 TGTGCCAGCGAGCCGGGACAGGGAAACTATGGCTACACCTTC CASEPGQGNYGYTF
- TRBJ2-5 TRBV20-1 - TGCAGTGCTACCGTGTCGGAGACCCAGTACTTC CSATVSETQYF
few TRBJ1-1 TRBV25-1 - TGTGCCAGTTCCCCACAAATGAACACTGAAGCTTTCTTT CASSPQMNTEAFF
- TRBJ2-7 TRBV4-1 TRBD2 TGCGCCAGCAGCCCCCGTAGCGGGAGCTACGAGCAGTACTTC CASSPRSGSYEQYF
- TRBJ2-3 TRBV5-4 TRBD1 TGTGCCAGCAGCCAGAGGACAGGGAAGGATACGCAGTATTTT CASSQRTGKDTQYF
- TRBJ2-7 TRBV28 TRBD2 TGTGCCAGCAGTTTAACCGCTAGCGGGGTCTACGAGCAGTACTTC CASSLTASGVYEQYF
- TRBJ1-2 TRBV20-1 - TGCAGTGCTCGACAGCCTAATGGCTACACCTTC CSARQPNGYTF
- TRBJ2-1 TRBV2 TRBD2 TGTGCCAGCAGACCGGGACTAGCGGGGGGGCAGGCCTACAATGAGCAGTTCTTC CASRPGLAGGQAYNEQFF
- TRBJ2-7 TRBV7-9 - TGTGCCAGCAGCGGCGAGGGCGAGCAGTACTTC CASSGEGEQYF
- TRBJ1-2 TRBV10-2 TRBD1 TGCGCCAGCAGGGAGGGACAGGGCTACACCTTC CASREGQGYTF
few TRBJ2-1 TRBV29-1 TRBD2 TGCAGCGTTGACAGGACTAGCGTCAACAATGAGCAGTTCTTC CSVDRTSVNNEQFF
- TRBJ2-5 TRBV29-1 TRBD1 TGCAGCGTTCGGGACAGTCCAGAGACCCAGTACTTC CSVRDSPETQYF
- TRBJ2-5 TRBV29-1 TRBD2 TGCAGCGTTCAAAGCGGGGCCGGAGGGGAGACCCAGTACTTC CSVQSGAGGETQYF
- TRBJ2-1 TRBV5-1 - TGCGCCAGCAGCTTGGGCCTCCGAGATGAGCAGTTCTTC CASSLGLRDEQFF